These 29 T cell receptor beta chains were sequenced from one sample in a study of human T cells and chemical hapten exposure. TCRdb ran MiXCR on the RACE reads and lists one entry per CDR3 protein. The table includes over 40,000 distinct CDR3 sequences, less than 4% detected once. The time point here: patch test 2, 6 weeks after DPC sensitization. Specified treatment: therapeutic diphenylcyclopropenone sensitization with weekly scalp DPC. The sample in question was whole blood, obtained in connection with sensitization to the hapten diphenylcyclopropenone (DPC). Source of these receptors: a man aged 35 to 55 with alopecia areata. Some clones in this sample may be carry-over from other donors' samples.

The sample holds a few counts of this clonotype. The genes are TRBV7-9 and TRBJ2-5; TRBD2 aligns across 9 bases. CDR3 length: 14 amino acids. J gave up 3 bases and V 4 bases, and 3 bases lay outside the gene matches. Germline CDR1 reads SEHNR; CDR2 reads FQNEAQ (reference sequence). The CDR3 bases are TGTGCCAGCAGCTACCGGACTAGCGAAGAGACCCAGTACTTC. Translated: CASSYRTSEETQYF.

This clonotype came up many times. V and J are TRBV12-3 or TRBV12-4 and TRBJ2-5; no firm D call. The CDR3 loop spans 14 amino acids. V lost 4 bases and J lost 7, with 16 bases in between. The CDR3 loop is CASSSRTTLGTQYF. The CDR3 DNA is TGTGCCAGCAGTTCCCGGACCACACTTGGGACCCAGTACTTC.

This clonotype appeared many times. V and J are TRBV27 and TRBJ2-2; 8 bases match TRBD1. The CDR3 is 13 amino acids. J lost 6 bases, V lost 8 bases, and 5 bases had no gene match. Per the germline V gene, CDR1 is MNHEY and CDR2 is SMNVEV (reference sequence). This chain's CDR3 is CASLDRAAGELFF. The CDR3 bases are TGTGCCAGCTTGGACAGGGCGGCCGGGGAGCTGTTTTTT.

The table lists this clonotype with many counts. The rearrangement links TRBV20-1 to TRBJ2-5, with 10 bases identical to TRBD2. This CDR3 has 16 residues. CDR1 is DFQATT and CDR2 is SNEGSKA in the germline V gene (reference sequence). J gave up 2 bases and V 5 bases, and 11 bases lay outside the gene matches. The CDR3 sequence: CSAPFYGLAVQETQYF. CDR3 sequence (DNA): TGCAGTGCTCCCTTCTACGGACTAGCGGTTCAAGAGACCCAGTACTTC.

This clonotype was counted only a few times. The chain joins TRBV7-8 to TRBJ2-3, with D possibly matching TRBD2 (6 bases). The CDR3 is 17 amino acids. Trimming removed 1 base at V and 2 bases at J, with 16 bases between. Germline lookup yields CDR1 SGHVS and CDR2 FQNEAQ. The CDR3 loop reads CASSLGILTRATDTQYF. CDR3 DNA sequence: TGTGCCAGCAGCTTAGGAATACTGACTAGGGCCACAGATACGCAGTATTTT.

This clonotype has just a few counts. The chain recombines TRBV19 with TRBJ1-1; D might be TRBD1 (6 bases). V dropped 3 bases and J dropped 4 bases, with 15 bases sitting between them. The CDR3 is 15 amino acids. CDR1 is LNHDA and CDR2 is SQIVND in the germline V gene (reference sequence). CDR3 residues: CASSMAGGGITEAFF. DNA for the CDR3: TGTGCCAGTAGTATGGCCGGGGGCGGGATCACTGAAGCTTTCTTT.

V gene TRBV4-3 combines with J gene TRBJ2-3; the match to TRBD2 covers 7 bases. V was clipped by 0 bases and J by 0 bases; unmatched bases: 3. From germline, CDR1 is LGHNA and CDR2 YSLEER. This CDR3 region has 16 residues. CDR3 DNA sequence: TGCGCCAGCAGCCAAGACGGCGGGGGTAGCACAGATACGCAGTATTTT. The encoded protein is CASSQDGGGSTDTQYF.

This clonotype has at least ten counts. CDR3 DNA: TGTGCCAGCAGGTCACAGGGGCGGGAGGAGCAGTTCTTC. Protein product: CASRSQGREEQFF. This sequence joins TRBV11-2 and TRBJ2-1; either TRBD1 or TRBD2 may supply D (7 bases each). The germline V gene has CDR1 SGHAT and CDR2 FQNNGV. V was clipped by 6 bases and J by 10 bases, with 16 bases between them. The CDR3 is made up of 13 amino acids. Based on the CDR3 plus reference TRBV11-2 and TRBJ2-1, the full variable domain is EAGVAQSPRYKIIEKRQSVAFWCNPISGHATLYWYQQILGQGPKLLIQFQNNGVVDDSQLPKDRFSAERLKGVDSTLKIQPAKLEDSAVYLCASRSQGREEQFFGPGTRLTVL.

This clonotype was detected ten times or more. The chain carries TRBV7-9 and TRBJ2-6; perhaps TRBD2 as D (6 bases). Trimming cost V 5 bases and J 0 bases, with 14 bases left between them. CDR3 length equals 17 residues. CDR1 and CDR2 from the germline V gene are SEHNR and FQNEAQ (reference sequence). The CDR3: CASSRDFQFSGANVLTF. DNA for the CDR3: TGTGCCAGCAGCAGGGACTTCCAGTTCTCTGGGGCCAACGTCCTGACTTTC.

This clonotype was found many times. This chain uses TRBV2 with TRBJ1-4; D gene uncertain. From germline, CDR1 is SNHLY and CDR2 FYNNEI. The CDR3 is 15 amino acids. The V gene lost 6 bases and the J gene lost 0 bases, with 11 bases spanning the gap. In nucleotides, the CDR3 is TGTGCCAGCAGCCAAAACAGAGCAACTAATGAAAAACTGTTTTTT. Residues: CASSQNRATNEKLFF.

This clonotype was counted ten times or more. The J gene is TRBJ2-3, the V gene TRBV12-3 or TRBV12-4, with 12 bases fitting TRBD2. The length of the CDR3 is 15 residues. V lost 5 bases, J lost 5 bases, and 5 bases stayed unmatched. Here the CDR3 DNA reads TGTGCCAGCAGTCCTAGCGGGAGGGGGCGAGATACGCAGTATTTT. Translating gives CASSPSGRGRDTQYF.

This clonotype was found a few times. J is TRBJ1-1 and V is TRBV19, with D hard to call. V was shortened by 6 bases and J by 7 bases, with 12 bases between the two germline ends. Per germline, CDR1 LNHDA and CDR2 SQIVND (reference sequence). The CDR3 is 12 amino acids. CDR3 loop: CASRRLAGEAFF. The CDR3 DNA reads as TGTGCCAGTAGGCGGTTGGCGGGTGAAGCTTTCTTT.

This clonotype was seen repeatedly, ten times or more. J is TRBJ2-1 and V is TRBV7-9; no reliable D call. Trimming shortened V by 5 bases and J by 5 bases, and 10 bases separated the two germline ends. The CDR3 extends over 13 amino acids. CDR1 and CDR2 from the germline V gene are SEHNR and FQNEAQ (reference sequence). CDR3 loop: CASSPPADNEQFF. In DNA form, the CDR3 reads TGTGCCAGCAGCCCTCCCGCGGACAATGAGCAGTTCTTC.

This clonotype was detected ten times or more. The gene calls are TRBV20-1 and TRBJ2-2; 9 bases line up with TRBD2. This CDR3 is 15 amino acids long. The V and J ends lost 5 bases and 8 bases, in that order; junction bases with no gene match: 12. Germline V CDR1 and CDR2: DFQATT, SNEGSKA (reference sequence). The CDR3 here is CSAPGAGGLTGELFF. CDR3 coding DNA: TGCAGTGCTCCAGGGGCGGGAGGGTTGACGGGGGAGCTGTTTTTT.

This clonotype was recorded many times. The CDR3 DNA follows: TGTGCCAGCAGTCGGGGGGTACCCTACGAGCAGTACTTC. This translates into CASSRGVPYEQYF. This sequence joins TRBV28 and TRBJ2-7, with TRBD2 matching over 7 bases. The CDR3 totals 13 residues. Per germline, CDR1 MDHEN and CDR2 SYDVKM. Trimming removed 5 bases from V and 2 bases from J; junction bases left unmatched: 3. Full variable domain (outside the CDR3, taken from reference TRBV28 and TRBJ2-7): DVKVTQSSRYLVKRTGEKVFLECVQDMDHENMFWYRQDPGLGLRLIYFSYDVKMKEKGDIPEGYSVSREKKERFSLILESASTNQTSMYLCASSRGVPYEQYFGPGTRLTVT.

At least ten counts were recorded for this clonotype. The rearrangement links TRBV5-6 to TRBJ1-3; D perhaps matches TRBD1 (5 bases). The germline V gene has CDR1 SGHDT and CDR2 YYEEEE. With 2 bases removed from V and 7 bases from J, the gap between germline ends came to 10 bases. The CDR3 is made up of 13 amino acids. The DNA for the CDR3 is TGTGCCAGCAGCTTCCAGGGTAGCAACACCATATATTTT. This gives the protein CASSFQGSNTIYF.

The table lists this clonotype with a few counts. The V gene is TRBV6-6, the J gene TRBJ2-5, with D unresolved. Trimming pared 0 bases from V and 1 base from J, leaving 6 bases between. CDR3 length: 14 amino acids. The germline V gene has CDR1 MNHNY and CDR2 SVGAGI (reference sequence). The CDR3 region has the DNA TGTGCCAGCAGTTACTCCGGCAGCCAAGAGACCCAGTACTTC. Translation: CASSYSGSQETQYF.

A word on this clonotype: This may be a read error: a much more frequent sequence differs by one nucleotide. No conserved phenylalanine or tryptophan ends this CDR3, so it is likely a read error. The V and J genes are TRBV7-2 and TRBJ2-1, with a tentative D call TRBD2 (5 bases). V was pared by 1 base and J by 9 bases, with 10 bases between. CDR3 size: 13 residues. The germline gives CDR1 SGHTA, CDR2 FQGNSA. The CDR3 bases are TGTGCCAGCAGCTTAGAGACTCGGGGTGAGCAGTTCTCC. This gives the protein CASSLETRGEQFS.

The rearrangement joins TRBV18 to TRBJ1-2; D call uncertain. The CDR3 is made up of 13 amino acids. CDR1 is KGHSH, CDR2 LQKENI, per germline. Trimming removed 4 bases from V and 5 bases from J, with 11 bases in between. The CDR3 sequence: CASSLQTEYGYTF. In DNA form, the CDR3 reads TGTGCCAGCTCACTCCAGACGGAGTATGGCTACACCTTC.

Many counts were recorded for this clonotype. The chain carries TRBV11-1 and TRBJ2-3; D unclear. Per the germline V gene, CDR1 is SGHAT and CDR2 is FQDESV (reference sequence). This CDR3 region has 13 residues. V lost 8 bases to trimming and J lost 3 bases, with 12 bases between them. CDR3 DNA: TGTGCCAGCGGGGTCTGGAGAACAGATACGCAGTATTTT. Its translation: CASGVWRTDTQYF.

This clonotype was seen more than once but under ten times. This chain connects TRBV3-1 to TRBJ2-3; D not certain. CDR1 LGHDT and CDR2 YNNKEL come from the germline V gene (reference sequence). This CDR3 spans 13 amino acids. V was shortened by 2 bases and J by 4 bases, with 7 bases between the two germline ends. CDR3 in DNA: TGTGCCAGCAGCCAATCGACCGCAGATACGCAGTATTTT. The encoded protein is CASSQSTADTQYF.

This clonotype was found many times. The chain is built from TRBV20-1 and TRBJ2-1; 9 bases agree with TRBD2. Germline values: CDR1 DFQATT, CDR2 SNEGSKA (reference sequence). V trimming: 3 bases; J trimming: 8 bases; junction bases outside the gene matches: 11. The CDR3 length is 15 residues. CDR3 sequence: CSASASGRSWDEQFF. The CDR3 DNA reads TGCAGTGCTAGTGCCAGCGGGAGGAGTTGGGATGAGCAGTTCTTC.

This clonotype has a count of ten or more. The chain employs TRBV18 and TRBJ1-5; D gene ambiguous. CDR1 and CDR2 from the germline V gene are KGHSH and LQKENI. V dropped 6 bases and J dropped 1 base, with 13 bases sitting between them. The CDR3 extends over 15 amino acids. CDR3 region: CASSRSGSSNQPQHF. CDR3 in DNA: TGTGCCAGCTCCAGGTCAGGATCCAGCAATCAGCCCCAGCATTTT.

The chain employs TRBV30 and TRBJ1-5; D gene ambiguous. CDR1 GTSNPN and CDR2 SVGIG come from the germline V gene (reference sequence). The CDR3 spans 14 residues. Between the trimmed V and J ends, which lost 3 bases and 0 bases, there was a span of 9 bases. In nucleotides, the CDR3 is TGTGCCTGGAGCACCGGACTTAGCAATCAGCCCCAGCATTTT. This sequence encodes CAWSTGLSNQPQHF.

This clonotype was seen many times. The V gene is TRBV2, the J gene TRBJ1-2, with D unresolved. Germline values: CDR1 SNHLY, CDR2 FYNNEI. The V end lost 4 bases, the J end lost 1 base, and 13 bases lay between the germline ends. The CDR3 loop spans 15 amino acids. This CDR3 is CASSGALDDNYGYTF. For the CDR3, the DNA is TGTGCCAGCAGTGGGGCCCTGGACGATAACTATGGCTACACCTTC. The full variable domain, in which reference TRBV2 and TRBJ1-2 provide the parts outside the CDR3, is EPEVTQTPSHQVTQMGQEVILRCVPISNHLYFYWYRQILGQKVEFLVSFYNNEISEKSEIFDDQFSVERPDGSNFTLKIRSTKLEDSAMYFCASSGALDDNYGYTFGSGTRLTVV.

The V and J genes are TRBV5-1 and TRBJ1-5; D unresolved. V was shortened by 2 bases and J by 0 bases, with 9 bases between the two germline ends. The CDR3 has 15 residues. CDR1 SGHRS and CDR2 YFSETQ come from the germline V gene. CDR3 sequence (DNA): TGCGCCAGCAGCTTATCCGGACTTAGCAATCAGCCCCAGCATTTT. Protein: CASSLSGLSNQPQHF.

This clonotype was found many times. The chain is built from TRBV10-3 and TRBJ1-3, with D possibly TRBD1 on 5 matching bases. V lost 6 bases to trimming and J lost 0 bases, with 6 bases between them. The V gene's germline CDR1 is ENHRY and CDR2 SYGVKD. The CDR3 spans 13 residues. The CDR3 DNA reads TGTGCCATCAGAGACAGCTCTGGAAACACCATATATTTT. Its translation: CAIRDSSGNTIYF.

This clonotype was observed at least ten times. CDR3 sequence (DNA): TGTGCCACCGCTAGCGTCCATGAGCAGTTCTTC. The encoded protein is CATASVHEQFF. V and J are TRBV24-1 and TRBJ2-1, with D possibly matching TRBD2 (6 bases). V was shortened by 9 bases and J by 8 bases, with 10 bases between the two germline ends. Germline CDR1 reads KGHDR; CDR2 reads SFDVKD. CDR3 length: 11 amino acids.

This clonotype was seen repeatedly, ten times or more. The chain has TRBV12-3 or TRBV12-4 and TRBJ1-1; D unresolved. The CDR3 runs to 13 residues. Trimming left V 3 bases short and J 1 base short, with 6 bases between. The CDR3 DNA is TGTGCCAGCAGTTTCAAGCGGAACACTGAAGCTTTCTTT. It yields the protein CASSFKRNTEAFF.